What follows is one T cell receptor (beta chain) and its context. Its antigen is unknown. Base qualities are not at hand, and no much larger clone is one base apart. Trimming takes 6 bases off V and 5 bases off J; junction bases not matched to a gene: 8. The CDR3, from cysteine to phenylalanine, totals 15 residues. Kept here is only the CDR3 DNA, which spans 45 bases and is read in frame from base 1. Via the germline V gene, CDR1 is MNHNS and CDR2 SASEGT. The cohort consisted of 600 to 750 healthy bone marrow donors. At the time of sampling, all cohort members were nominally healthy, though unrecorded immune exposures were likely present. The donor tested CMV seronegative and was one of the 352 seronegative cohort members. Every donor gave a peripheral blood sample, and the peripheral blood mononuclear cells from that sample were used for TCR beta sequencing. Genomic DNA extraction from the blood cell samples was performed with the Qiagen DNeasy Blood Extraction Kit.

The entry originates in a study of cytomegalovirus exposure and HLA in healthy donors (dated by TCRdb to 2016 to 2017). Describing the broader study: In an earlier analysis of 550 to 750 of the donors, about 260 Gb of sequence data and 95 million to 130 million unique TCR beta sequences from 150 million to 200 million T cells were reported. Around 300 gigabases of sequencing data and approximately 80 million unique TCR sequences were included in an early release covering roughly 600 HLA-typed donors. Of the roughly 400 genotyped donors, about 80% fell in the genetic ancestry cluster associated with self-reported Caucasian donors. The study aimed to test whether signatures of past pathogen exposure could be identified by cataloging public T cell receptors. The T cell repertoires of 670 or so subjects were profiled by immunosequencing and related to cytomegalovirus serostatus. A separate validation cohort of 100 to 150 different subjects was used in addition to the approximately 700-subject first cohort. To predict cytomegalovirus infection status, the study combined high-throughput TCR immunosequencing, statistical association of individual TCRs with disease status, and machine learning. A later analysis re-examined previously published TCR beta repertoires from around 670 donors and added high-resolution HLA genotyping to investigate patterns of TCR occurrence. In the later analysis, no new phenotypic data were used to find candidate immune exposures; instead, reliance was placed on TCR beta sequences and their occurrence across donors. To decide whether each TCR beta V gene segment behaved as functional or pseudogenic, an earlier analysis of 587 of the donors relied on high-throughput TCR beta sequencing. Donor age, sex, ethnicity and CMV serostatus were compiled alongside the repertoire data. Genome-wide SNP genotypes for about 55% of the 666 donors were used in a later genetic analysis, which treated that subset as a discovery cohort. All discovery cohort repertoires had been generated on a single sequencing platform. Both class I and class II loci were covered by HLA typing, at four-digit resolution. Typing coverage differed by locus: A, B, C, DRB1 and DQB1 were typed in roughly 620-630 donors, DQA1 in roughly 510, DPA1 in 600 to 610, and DPB1 in roughly 470. Because of strong linkage in the cohort, five DR-DQ haplotypes were treated as single units for association and clustering. Across about 370 genotyped donors of the cohort, an average of about 240,000 unique TCR beta nucleotide sequences per donor were sequenced, and roughly a sixth of those sequences were non-productive.

The library was prepared using the immunoSEQ multiplex PCR assay. For the multiplex PCR, a mixture combining 60 forward primers for TCR Vbeta segments and 13 reverse primers for TCR Jbeta segments was used. A multiplex PCR assay on genomic DNA amplified the CDR3 region of rearranged TCR beta genes. Amplified TCR beta libraries were sequenced as 87-base-pair reads on the Illumina HiSeq System. On the authors' methods: A later analysis counted approximately 76 million unique TCR beta chains across the 666 repertoires, and 9.5 million to 11 million of these chains were shared by at least two donors. A nearest-neighbor algorithm error-corrected the raw reads and collapsed the reads into unique sequences, merging closely related sequences to remove PCR and sequencing errors. To assign V, D and J gene segments, CDR3 sequences were aligned to IMGT reference sequences. For a sequence to be retained, a match of at least six nucleotides was required to both a V gene segment and a J gene segment. A rearrangement was called productive if the CDR3 had no stop codons and remained in frame with V and J, and every other rearrangement was called non-productive. Following IMGT convention, CDR3 was defined as the stretch from the second conserved V-encoded cysteine to the conserved J-encoded phenylalanine. The earlier analysis of some 600 of the donors excluded sequences that lacked an unambiguous match to a single V gene segment. An earlier analysis of a few hundred of the donors classified V segments as functional when productive rearrangements were above 56.7% and as segregating when the standard deviation between donors was above 5%. A statistical classification framework was developed to diagnose cytomegalovirus status using the catalog of TCR beta chain sequences. A later analysis assigned V and J genes by comparing TCR nucleotide sequences with IMGT/GENE-DB human TR gene sequences. A later analysis assigned CDR3 sequences and most-parsimonious VDJ recombination scenarios with the TCRdist pipeline. In a later analysis, each TCR beta chain was defined by its CDR3 amino acid sequence together with its V-gene family, and reads without a unique V-gene family were excluded. As a way to deal with suspected cross-contamination and a sequencing artifact, a later analysis dropped 640 or so nucleotide sequences that were highly shared and had low generation probability. In a later analysis, a clonal expansion index was calculated for each public chain from normalized within-repertoire ranks of inferred template counts. In a later analysis, generation probabilities were computed using a VDJ recombination model fitted to out-of-frame rearrangements, and the results were checked against IGoR. In a later analysis, hypergeometric tests were used to score TCR-TCR, TCR-HLA and TCR-CMV co-occurrence, with a repertoire-size bias correction applied to TCR pairs. To estimate false discovery rates, a later analysis permuted the HLA or CMV assignments 20 times. In a later analysis, co-occurring TCRs were grouped with DBSCAN, and TCRdist sequence similarity was added when clustering was performed within HLA-allele-positive subsets. For co-occurrence clustering, repertoires with fewer than 30,000 or more than 120,000 public chains were excluded, along with several repertoires with anomalous nucleotide sharing. TCRdb obtained this table from immuneACCESS and retained in-frame rearrangements with V and J assigned. These tables miss some clones; where compared with another copy, unresolved V genes account for less than half of the shortfall, and the remainder is unexplained. The D gene and trimming were derived from the DNA, and the V and J assignments and clone size from that table. For this sample the table gives around 200,000 clones, of which approximately 78% were detected only once. The top ten constitute approximately 0.8% of the sample.

General study outcomes and caveats: An earlier analysis of several hundred of the donors showed that most TCR beta V segments appeared in productive rearrangements either about 87% or about 30% of the time, which broadly matched IMGT annotations. A later genetic analysis associated a missense DCLRE1C variant with V-gene and J-gene trimming of TCR beta chains, and an independent cohort replicated the association. Strong co-occurrence of HLA alleles, especially DR and DQ, made assigning TCR associations to individual alleles difficult. Compared with equally common non-associated chains, HLA-associated TCR beta chains in a later analysis were more clonally expanded and had lower generation probabilities. A later analysis found that most CMV-associated TCR beta chains appeared HLA-restricted, with HLA associations seemingly driven largely by CMV exposure. Because counts were too low, some 16 rarely observed V segments, including chromosome 9 orphons, were excluded from the earlier analysis of 500 to 700 of the donors. A group of highly shared sequence variants was considered likely to be a technical artifact of the sequencing pipeline. A total of fewer than 200 TCR beta chains were listed by the study as associated with cytomegalovirus. Across donors, most TCR sequences were observed very rarely, whereas some public TCRs were present in many individuals. Linkage disequilibrium might explain the correlated functional status among segregating V segments, but an unknown experimental factor could not be ruled out. Three of the identified cytomegalovirus-associated TCR beta chains were confirmed in vitro to be specific for cytomegalovirus antigens. A later genetic analysis reported fewer N-insertions in productive TCRs among donors in an Asian-associated ancestry cluster than the roughly 700-donor mean. It was suggested by the authors that the approach could potentially be generalized to other disease states and immunological phenotypes. According to a later analysis, parvovirus B19, influenza, CMV and Epstein-Barr virus appeared linked to several top co-occurrence clusters. A further reported finding was that TCR beta sequences accurately predicted the HLA-A and HLA-B alleles for most subjects in the first cohort. Because the 87-base-pair reads could not distinguish some IMGT-functional V segments, including TRBV6-2 and TRBV6-3, those segments were excluded. Because HLA typing was missing for some donors at each locus, association tests included only the typed subset. Only TCR beta chains were sequenced in this cohort, and the absence of alpha or paired-chain data limited detectable features. For the cohort, immune exposure information was limited to CMV serostatus. The presence/absence analyses assumed that sequencing depth was roughly uniform across donors, and that assumption may not be true. The classifier was reported to diagnose cytomegalovirus status with high specificity and sensitivity in both the original cohort and the validation cohort. According to a later analysis, TCR association rates differed among HLA loci, with DRB1 alleles showing the most associated TCRs and HLA-C alleles showing the fewest. A later analysis associated 15,000 or so TCR beta sequences with specific HLA alleles at a false discovery rate of 0.05.

Source material: PBMCs. The TCR was taken from a woman under 30 in good health and CMV-seronegative. This sequence uses TRBV6-1 and TRBJ1-5; 9 bases in the middle match TRBD1. This receptor has the CDR3 CASSLKTGGDQPQHF. The DNA sequence is given as TGTGCCAGCAGCCTAAAGACAGGGGGGGATCAGCCCCAGCATTTT.